This is a list of T cell receptor beta chains from one sample in a study of T-cell reconstitution after alpha-beta-depleted transplantation in children. TCRdb reprocessed the PCR reads with MiXCR, giving one entry per CDR3 protein. The sample contains some 390,000 distinct CDR3 sequences, roughly 22% of which appear only once. The sample was PBMCs from the stem cell graft donor, taken from the stem cell graft. The receptors originated from a human donor who donated a stem cell graft to a child with acute myeloid leukemia. Each CDR3 is given with its conserved first and last residue.

V gene,CDR3 protein
TRBV27,CASILGPEAFF
TRBV20-1,CSARDSRQPQHF
TRBV7-6,CASSFQPGGGLAGGTYEQYF
TRBV5-1,CASSSGTTNTEAFF
TRBV10-3,CAISDISNQPQHF
TRBV7-9,CASSLTSGRIYNEQFF
TRBV20-1,CSASPFNLAHTEAFF
TRBV6-1,CASSQTGVSSTDTQYF
TRBV20-1,CSATQGWSEQFF
TRBV10-1,CASSPRRDYGYTF
TRBV18,CASSPLALNTEAFF
TRBV20-1,CSARRGIQETQYF
TRBV10-3,CAISEGHRGRETQYF
TRBV7-2,CASSSVGTRSSYNEQFF
TRBV20-1,CSALAYQETQYF
TRBV20-1,CSARSPGVTVSEAFF
TRBV4-2,CASSQDFVAGGEDEQYF